This TCR beta chain was identified in a study of blood T cell repertoires in COVID-19. Study in general: T cells, B-cell-depleted T cells, or PBMCs provided the cDNA or gDNA that served as material.

This CDR3 has 13 amino acids. The V segment lost 4 bases and the J segment 4 bases; nucleotides outside the gene matches: 0. The germline V gene has CDR1 LNHDA and CDR2 SQIVND (reference sequence). In its sample, this clone was seen once. TCRdb keeps only in-frame clones here, not all; method: immunoSEQ multiplex PCR. The data hold 200,000 or so clones, with approximately 80% observed a single time. The sequenced sample consisted of PBMCs or T cells enriched from blood (not recorded which). The receptor comes from a woman between 40 and 50 years old with acute COVID-19. This rearrangement joins TRBV19 to TRBJ2-2; 7 bases match TRBD1. For the CDR3, the DNA is TGTGCCAGTAGTACAGGGGGCACCGGGGAGCTGTTTTTT. Protein: CASSTGGTGELFF.